Listed here is a single TCR beta chain. The antigen remains undetermined. These data originate in a study of STAT5B mutations in CD4+ large granular lymphocyte leukemia. Study findings and constraints: The CD4+ versus CD8+ T-LGLL clonality difference may reflect limited sample size. Patient CD4-sorted repertoires stayed more clonal than healthy ones after leukemic-clone removal.

The CDR3 has 18 residues. The germline V gene has CDR1 SNHLY and CDR2 FYNNEI. Germline trimming cut 4 bases from V and 0 bases from J; bases unmatched to any gene: 8. Here immunoSEQ multiplex PCR was the method, and the copy in TCRdb shows in-frame clones only, minus some. The sample contains around 21,000 clones, about 80% of which appear only once. Buffy coats from healthy blood donors served as controls. The gene calls are TRBV2 and TRBJ2-1, with TRBD2 matching over 11 bases. This receptor was taken from a human donor in good health. The sample was CD4+ T cells from blood buffy coats. CDR3 in DNA: TGTGCCAGCAGTGGCGGTAGCGGGGGGGCGGGCTCCTACAATGAGCAGTTCTTC. Amino acids: CASSGGSGGAGSYNEQFF.